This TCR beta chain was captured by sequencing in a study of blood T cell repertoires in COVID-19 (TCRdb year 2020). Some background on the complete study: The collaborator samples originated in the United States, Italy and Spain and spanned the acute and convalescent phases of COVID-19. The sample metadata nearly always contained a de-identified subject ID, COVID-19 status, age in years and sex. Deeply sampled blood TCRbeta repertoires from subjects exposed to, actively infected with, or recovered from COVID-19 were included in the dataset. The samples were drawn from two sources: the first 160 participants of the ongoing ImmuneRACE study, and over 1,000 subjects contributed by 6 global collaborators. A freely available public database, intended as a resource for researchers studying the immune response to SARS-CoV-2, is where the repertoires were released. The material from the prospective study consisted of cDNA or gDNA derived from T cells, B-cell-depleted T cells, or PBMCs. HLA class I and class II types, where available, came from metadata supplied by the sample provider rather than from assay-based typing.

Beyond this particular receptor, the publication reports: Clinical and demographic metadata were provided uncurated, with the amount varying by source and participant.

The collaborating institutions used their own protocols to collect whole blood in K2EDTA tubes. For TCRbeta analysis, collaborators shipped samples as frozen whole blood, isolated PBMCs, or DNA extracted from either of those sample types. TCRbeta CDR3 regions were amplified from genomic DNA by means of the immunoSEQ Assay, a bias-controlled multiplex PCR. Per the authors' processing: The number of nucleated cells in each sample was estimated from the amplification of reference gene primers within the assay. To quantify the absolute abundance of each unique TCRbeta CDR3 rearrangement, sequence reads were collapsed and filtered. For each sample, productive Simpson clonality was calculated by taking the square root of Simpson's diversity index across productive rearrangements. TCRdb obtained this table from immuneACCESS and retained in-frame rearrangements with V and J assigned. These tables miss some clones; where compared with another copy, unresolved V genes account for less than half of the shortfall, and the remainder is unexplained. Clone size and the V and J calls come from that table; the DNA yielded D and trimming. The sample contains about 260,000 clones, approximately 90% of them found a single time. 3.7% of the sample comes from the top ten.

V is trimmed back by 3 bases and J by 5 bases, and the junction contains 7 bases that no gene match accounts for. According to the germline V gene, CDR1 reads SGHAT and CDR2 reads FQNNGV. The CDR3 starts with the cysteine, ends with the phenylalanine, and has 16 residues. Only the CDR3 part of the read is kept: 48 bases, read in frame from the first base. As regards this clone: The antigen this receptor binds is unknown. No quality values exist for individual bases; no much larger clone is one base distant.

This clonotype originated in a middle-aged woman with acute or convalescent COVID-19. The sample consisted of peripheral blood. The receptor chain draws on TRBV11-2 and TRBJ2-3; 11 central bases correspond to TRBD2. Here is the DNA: TGTGCCAGCAGCTTCGTAGCGGGGGGGCGGGGAGATACGCAGTATTTT. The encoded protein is CASSFVAGGRGDTQYF.